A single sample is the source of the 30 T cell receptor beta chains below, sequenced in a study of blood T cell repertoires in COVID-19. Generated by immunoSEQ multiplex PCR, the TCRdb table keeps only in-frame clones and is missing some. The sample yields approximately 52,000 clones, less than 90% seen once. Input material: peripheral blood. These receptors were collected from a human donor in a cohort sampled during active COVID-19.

The CDR3 nucleotides read TGTGCCAGCAGTGCGGCCACCGGGACTAGCGTTTACAATGAGCAGTTCTTC. Amino acids: CASSAATGTSVYNEQFF. This chain connects TRBV6-1 to TRBJ2-1; 10 bases agree with TRBD2. CDR3 length equals 17 residues. The germline gives CDR1 MNHNS, CDR2 SASEGT. The ends lost 4 bases at V and 4 bases at J; junction bases unmatched: 10.

CDR3 in amino acids: CSVRSGSTEAFF. The CDR3 nucleotides are TGCAGCGTTAGGTCCGGGTCCACTGAAGCTTTCTTT. This rearrangement joins TRBV29-1 to TRBJ1-1; no firm D call. CDR3 length equals 12 residues. In germline, CDR1 is SQVTM, CDR2 ANQGSEA. Trimming cost V 5 bases and J 4 bases, with 11 bases left between them. The full variable domain, with the rest looked up from reference TRBV29-1 and TRBJ1-1, is SAVISQKPSRDICQRGTSLTIQCQVDSQVTMMFWYRQQPGQSLTLIATANQGSEATYESGFVIDKFPISRPNLTFSTLTVSNMSPEDSSIYLCSVRSGSTEAFFGQGTRLTVV.

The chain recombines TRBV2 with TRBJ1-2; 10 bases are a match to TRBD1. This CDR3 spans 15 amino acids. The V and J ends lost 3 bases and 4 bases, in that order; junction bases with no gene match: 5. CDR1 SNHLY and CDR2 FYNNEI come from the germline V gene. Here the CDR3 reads CASSESRDRGYGYTF. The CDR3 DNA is TGTGCCAGCAGTGAGTCCCGGGACAGGGGCTATGGCTACACCTTC.

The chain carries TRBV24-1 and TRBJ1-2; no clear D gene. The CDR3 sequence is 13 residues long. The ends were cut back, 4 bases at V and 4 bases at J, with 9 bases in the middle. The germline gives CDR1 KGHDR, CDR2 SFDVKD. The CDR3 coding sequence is TGTGCCACCAGTGAAGGAGGTACCTATGGCTACACCTTC. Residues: CATSEGGTYGYTF.

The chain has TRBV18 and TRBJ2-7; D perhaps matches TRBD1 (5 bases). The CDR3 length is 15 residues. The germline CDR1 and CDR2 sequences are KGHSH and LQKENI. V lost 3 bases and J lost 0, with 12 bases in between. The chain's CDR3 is CASSPSQVSSYEQYF. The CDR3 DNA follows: TGTGCCAGCTCACCTTCACAGGTCTCCTCCTACGAGCAGTACTTC.

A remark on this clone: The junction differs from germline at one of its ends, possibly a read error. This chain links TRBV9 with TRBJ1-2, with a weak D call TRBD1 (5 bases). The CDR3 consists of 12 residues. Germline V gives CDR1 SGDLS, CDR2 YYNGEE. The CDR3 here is CTSSAGDFGYTF. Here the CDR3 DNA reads TGTACCAGCAGCGCGGGGGACTTTGGCTACACCTTC.

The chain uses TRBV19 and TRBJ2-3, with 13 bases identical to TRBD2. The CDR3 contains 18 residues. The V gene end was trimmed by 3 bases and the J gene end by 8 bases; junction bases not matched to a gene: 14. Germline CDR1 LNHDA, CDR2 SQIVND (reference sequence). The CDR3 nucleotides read TGTGCCAGTAGTATGAGCACTAGCGGGAGGGTCCTACTCGGTACGCAGTATTTT. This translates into CASSMSTSGRVLLGTQYF. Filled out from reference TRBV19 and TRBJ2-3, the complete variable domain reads DGGITQSPKYLFRKEGQNVTLSCEQNLNHDAMYWYRQDPGQGLRLIYYSQIVNDFQKGDIAEGYSVSREKKESFPLTVTSAQKNPTAFYLCASSMSTSGRVLLGTQYFGPGTRLTVL.

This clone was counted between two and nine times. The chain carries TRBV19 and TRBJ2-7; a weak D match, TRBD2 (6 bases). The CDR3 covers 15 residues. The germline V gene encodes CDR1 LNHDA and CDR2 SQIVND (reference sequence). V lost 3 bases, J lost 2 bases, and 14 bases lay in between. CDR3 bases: TGTGCCAGTAGTATCGCGGGACTCGCAACCTACGAGCAGTACTTC. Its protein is CASSIAGLATYEQYF.

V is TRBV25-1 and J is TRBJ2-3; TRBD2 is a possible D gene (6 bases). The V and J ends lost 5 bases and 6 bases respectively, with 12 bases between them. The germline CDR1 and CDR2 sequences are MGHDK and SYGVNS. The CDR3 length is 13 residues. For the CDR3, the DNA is TGTGCCAGCAGTATCTCGGGAGTGGATACGCAGTATTTT. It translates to CASSISGVDTQYF.

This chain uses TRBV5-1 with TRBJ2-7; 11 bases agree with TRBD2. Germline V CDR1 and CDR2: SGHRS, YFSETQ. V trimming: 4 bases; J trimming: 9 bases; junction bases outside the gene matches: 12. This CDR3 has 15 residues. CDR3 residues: CASSHLAGGPGVQYF. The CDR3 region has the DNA TGCGCCAGCAGCCATTTAGCGGGAGGGCCTGGTGTGCAGTACTTC.

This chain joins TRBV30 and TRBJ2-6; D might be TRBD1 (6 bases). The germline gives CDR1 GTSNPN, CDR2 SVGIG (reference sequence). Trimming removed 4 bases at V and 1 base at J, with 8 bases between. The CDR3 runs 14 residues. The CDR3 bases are TGTGCCTGGAACAGGGCTTCTGGGGCCAACGTCCTGACTTTC. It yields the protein CAWNRASGANVLTF.

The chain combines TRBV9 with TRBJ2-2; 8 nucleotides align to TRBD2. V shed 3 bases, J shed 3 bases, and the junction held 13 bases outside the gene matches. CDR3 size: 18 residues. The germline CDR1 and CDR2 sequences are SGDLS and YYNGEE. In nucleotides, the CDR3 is TGTGCCAGCAGCGCCTCCTACCGACTAGCGAGTGACACCGGGGAGCTGTTTTTT. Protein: CASSASYRLASDTGELFF.

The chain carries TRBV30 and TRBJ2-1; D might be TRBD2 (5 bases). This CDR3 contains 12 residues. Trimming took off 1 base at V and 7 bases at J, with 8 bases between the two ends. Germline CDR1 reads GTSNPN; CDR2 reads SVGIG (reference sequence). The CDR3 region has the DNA TGTGCCTGGAGTGGATCGGGAAATGAGCAGTTCTTC. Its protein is CAWSGSGNEQFF.

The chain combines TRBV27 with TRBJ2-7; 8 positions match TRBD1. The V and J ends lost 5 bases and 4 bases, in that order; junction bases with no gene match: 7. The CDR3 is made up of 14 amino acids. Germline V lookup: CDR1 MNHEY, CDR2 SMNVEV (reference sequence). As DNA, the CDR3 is TGTGCCAGCAGTCATGACAGGGGCTTATACGAGCAGTACTTC. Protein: CASSHDRGLYEQYF.

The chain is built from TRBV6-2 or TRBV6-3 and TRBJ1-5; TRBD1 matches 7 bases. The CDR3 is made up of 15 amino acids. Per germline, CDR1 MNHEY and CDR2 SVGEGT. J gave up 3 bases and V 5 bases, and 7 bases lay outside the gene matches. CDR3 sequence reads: CASSTGTANNQPQHF. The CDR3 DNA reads TGTGCCAGCAGTACAGGGACAGCCAACAATCAGCCCCAGCATTTT.

The DNA of the CDR3 is TGTGCCACCAGCAGAGGAGGGTCTGTGGGCTACACCTTC. Translation: CATSRGGSVGYTF. The V and J genes are TRBV15 and TRBJ1-2; D unresolved. The CDR3 consists of 13 residues. Germline CDR1 and CDR2: LNHNV and YYDKDF (reference sequence). V dropped 1 base and J dropped 8 bases, with 11 bases sitting between them. Looking up the rest from reference TRBV15 and TRBJ1-2 gives the full variable domain: DAMVIQNPRYQVTQFGKPVTLSCSQTLNHNVMYWYQQKSSQAPKLLFHYYDKDFNNEADTPDNFQSRRPNTSFCFLDIRSPGLGDTAMYLCATSRGGSVGYTFGSGTRLTVV.

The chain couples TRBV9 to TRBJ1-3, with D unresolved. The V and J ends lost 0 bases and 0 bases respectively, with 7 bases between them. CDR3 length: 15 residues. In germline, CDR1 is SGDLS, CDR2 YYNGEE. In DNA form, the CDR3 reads TGTGCCAGCAGCGTAGTCGGGTCCTCTGGAAACACCATATATTTT. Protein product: CASSVVGSSGNTIYF.

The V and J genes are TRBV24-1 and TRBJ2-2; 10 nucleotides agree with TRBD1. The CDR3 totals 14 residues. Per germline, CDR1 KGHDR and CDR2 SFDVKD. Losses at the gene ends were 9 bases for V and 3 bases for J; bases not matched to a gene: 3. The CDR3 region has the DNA TGTGCCACCGTAGGGACAGGGGACACCGGGGAGCTGTTTTTT. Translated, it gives CATVGTGDTGELFF.

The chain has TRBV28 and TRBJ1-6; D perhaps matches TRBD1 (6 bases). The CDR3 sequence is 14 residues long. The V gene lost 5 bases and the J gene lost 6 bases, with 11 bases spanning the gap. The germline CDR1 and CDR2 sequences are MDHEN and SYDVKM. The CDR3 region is CASSAGTPNSPLHF. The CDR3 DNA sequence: TGTGCCAGCAGTGCCGGGACACCTAATTCACCCCTCCACTTT.

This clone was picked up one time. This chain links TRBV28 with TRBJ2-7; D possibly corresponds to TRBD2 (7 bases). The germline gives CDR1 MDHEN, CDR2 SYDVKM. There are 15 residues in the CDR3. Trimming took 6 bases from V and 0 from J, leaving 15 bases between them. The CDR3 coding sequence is TGTGCCAGCAGCCGACCGGGGGGCCCCTCCTACGAGCAGTACTTC. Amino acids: CASSRPGGPSYEQYF.

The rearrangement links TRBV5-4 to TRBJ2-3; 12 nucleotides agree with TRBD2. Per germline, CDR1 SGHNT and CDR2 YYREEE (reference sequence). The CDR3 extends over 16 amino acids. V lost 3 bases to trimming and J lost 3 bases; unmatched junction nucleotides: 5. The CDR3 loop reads CASSSGTSGQTDTQYF. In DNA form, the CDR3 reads TGTGCCAGCAGCTCGGGGACTAGCGGGCAAACAGATACGCAGTATTTT.

CDR3 nucleotides: TGCGCCAGCAGTAGGACTAGCGGGTACCAAGAGACCCAGTACTTC. Translating gives CASSRTSGYQETQYF. The chain recombines TRBV10-1 with TRBJ2-5; 11 bases are a match to TRBD2. CDR1 WNHNN and CDR2 SYGVQD come from the germline V gene (reference sequence). This CDR3 is built from 15 residues. Trimming removed 5 bases from V and 0 bases from J; junction bases left unmatched: 2.

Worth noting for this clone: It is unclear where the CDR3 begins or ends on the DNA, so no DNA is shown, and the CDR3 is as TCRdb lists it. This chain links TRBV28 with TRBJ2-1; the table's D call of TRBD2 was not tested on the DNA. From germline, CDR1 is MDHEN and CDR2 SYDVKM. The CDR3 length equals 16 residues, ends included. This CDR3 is CASSSSGTSGTHEQFF.

The CDR3 nucleotides are TGTGCCAGCTCACCACCGGGTTTCGCAGGGGAGTCCTACGAGCAGTACTTC. Amino acid sequence: CASSPPGFAGESYEQYF. The chain combines TRBV18 with TRBJ2-7; a possible D gene is TRBD1 (6 bases). The CDR3 is 17 residues long. Germline V lookup: CDR1 KGHSH, CDR2 LQKENI. V was pared by 0 bases and J by 1 base, with 16 bases between. Looking up the rest from reference TRBV18 and TRBJ2-7 gives the full variable domain: NAGVMQNPRHLVRRRGQEARLRCSPMKGHSHVYWYRQLPEEGLKFMVYLQKENIIDESGMPKERFSAEFPKEGPSILRIQQVVRGDSAAYFCASSPPGFAGESYEQYFGPGTRLTVT.

CDR3 DNA: TGTGCCAGTAGTTCCACAGGACAGGGGAGGACACCCCTCCACTTT. The encoded protein is CASSSTGQGRTPLHF. The chain joins TRBV19 to TRBJ1-6; 9 nucleotides agree with TRBD1. CDR1 and CDR2 (germline): LNHDA, SQIVND (reference sequence). The CDR3 spans 15 residues. The V gene end was trimmed by 5 bases and the J gene end by 11 bases; junction bases not matched to a gene: 10.

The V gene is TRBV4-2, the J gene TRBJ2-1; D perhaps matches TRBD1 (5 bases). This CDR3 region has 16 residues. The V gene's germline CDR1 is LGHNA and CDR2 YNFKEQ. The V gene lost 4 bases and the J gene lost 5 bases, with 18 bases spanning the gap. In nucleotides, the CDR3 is TGTGCCAGCAGCCGTAGTAGCCGACAGCAAGACAATGAGCAGTTCTTC. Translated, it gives CASSRSSRQQDNEQFF.

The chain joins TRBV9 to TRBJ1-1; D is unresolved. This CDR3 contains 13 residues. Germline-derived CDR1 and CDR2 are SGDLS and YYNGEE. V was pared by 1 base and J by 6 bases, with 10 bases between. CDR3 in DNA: TGTGCCAGCAGCGTAATCCCAGAATCTGAAGCTTTCTTT. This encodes CASSVIPESEAFF.

The CDR3 sequence: CASSPKLAGVRRITGELFF. The CDR3 DNA reads TGTGCCAGCAGTCCGAAACTAGCGGGAGTAAGACGTATCACCGGGGAGCTGTTTTTT. V gene TRBV28 combines with J gene TRBJ2-2; 11 bases fit TRBD2. V was clipped by 5 bases and J by 4 bases; unmatched bases: 15. The CDR3 has 19 residues. CDR1 is MDHEN, CDR2 SYDVKM, per germline.

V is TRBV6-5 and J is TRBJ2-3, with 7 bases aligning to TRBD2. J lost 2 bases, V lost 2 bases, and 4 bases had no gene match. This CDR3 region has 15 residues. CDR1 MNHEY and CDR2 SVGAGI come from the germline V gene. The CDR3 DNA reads TGTGCCAGCAGTTACAGGCTAGCGGACACAGATACGCAGTATTTT. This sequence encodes CASSYRLADTDTQYF.

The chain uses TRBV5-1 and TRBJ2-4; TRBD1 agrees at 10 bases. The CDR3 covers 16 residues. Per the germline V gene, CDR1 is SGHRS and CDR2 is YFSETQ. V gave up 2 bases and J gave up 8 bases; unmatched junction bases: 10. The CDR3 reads CASSFGQGGGEDIQYF. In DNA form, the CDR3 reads TGCGCCAGCAGCTTTGGACAGGGGGGAGGTGAGGACATTCAGTACTTC. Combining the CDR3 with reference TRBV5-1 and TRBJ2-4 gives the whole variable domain KAGVTQTPRYLIKTRGQQVTLSCSPISGHRSVSWYQQTPGQGLQFLFEYFSETQRNKGNFPGRFSGRQFSNSRSEMNVSTLELGDSALYLCASSFGQGGGEDIQYFGAGTRLSVL.